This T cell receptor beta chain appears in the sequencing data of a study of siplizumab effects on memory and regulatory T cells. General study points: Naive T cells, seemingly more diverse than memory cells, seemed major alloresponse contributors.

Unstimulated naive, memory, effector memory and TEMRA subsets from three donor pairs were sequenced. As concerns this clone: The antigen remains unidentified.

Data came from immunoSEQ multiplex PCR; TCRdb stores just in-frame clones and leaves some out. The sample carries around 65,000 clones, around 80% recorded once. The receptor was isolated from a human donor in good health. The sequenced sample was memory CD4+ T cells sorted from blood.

CDR3 coding DNA: TGTGCCAGCAGCGGTGGACAGGGACAAGGTCTTGGTGAAAAACTGTTTTTT. It yields the protein CASSGGQGQGLGEKLFF. The chain carries TRBV5-4 and TRBJ1-4; 8 bases match TRBD1. Germline CDR1 SGHNT, CDR2 YYREEE (reference sequence). V was pared by 4 bases and J by 7 bases, with 15 bases of the junction left unmatched. The CDR3 is 17 amino acids.